Listed here are 23 T cell receptor beta chains from one sample, sequenced in a study of blood T cell repertoires in COVID-19. Clones were sequenced by immunoSEQ multiplex PCR, and TCRdb holds only the in-frame ones, with some missing. The sample contains 180,000 or so clones, 83% of which appear only once. The specimen was PBMCs or T cells enriched from blood (not recorded which). All receptors derive from a woman in her forties or fifties in a cohort exposed to, infected with or recovered from COVID-19 (not recorded which).

V and J are TRBV15 and TRBJ2-3; TRBD2 aligns across 8 bases. The CDR3 runs 16 residues. From germline, CDR1 is LNHNV and CDR2 YYDKDF (reference sequence). V dropped 5 bases and J dropped 1; count of bases not matched to a gene: 8. Written as DNA, the CDR3 is TGTGCCACCAGCCACCCCCCCGGGAGGGGCACAGATACGCAGTATTTT. It encodes CATSHPPGRGTDTQYF.

The chain uses TRBV5-6 and TRBJ2-7; D may be TRBD2 (7 bases). The CDR3 extends over 13 amino acids. Trimming stripped 1 base from V and 6 bases from J, with 11 bases between. The V gene's germline CDR1 is SGHDT and CDR2 YYEEEE. CDR3 sequence (DNA): TGTGCCAGCAGCTTGTGGCGGGGGCGCGAGCAGTACTTC. Translation: CASSLWRGREQYF.

The chain has TRBV6-4 and TRBJ2-2; 9 bases agree with TRBD1. V lost 2 bases to trimming and J lost 5 bases; unmatched junction nucleotides: 9. The CDR3 has 17 amino acids. CDR1 and CDR2 from the germline V gene are MRHNA and SNTAGT. The CDR3 DNA is TGTGCCAGCAGTGACCTAGCCGGGACAGGGAAGACCGGGGAGCTGTTTTTT. Protein sequence: CASSDLAGTGKTGELFF.

A note on this clone: This sample also contains other DNA sequences that code for the same CDR3. J is TRBJ1-4 and V is TRBV5-1; D not certain. The CDR3 totals 15 residues. V was shortened by 0 bases and J by 0 bases, with 6 bases between the two germline ends. Germline CDR1 and CDR2: SGHRS and YFSETQ. The CDR3 loop reads CASSLAGSTNEKLFF. The CDR3 DNA sequence: TGCGCCAGCAGCTTGGCGGGATCAACTAATGAAAAACTGTTTTTT.

This clone has ten or more counts. The CDR3 sequence is CASRTGGGYTGELFF. The CDR3 DNA is TGTGCCAGCAGAACGGGCGGCGGGTACACCGGGGAGCTGTTTTTT. This chain connects TRBV2 to TRBJ2-2; tentatively, D is TRBD2 (5 bases). Deletions cut 6 bases from V and 3 bases from J, with 14 bases between. This CDR3 is built from 15 residues. From germline, CDR1 is SNHLY and CDR2 FYNNEI.

This clone has a single count. The CDR3 DNA reads TGTGCCAGCAGTGACCAGGGGGCGGCCTCCGGGGAGCTGTTTTTT. This gives the protein CASSDQGAASGELFF. The chain has TRBV6-4 and TRBJ2-2; 8 bases map to TRBD1. The CDR3 extends over 15 amino acids. CDR1 is MRHNA, CDR2 SNTAGT, per germline. J gave up 6 bases and V 2 bases, and 5 bases lay outside the gene matches.

This clone turned up a few times. Written as DNA, the CDR3 is TGTGCCAGCAGTCCGACAGGGGGCTTCTACGAGCAGTACTTC. Translated: CASSPTGGFYEQYF. The chain joins TRBV5-4 to TRBJ2-7; the match to TRBD1 covers 10 bases. CDR1 is SGHNT, CDR2 YYREEE, per germline (reference sequence). The CDR3 is 14 amino acids. Trimming at V came to 5 bases and at J to 3 bases, leaving 5 bases not matched to a gene.

This chain uses TRBV12-3 or TRBV12-4 with TRBJ2-3; D gene ambiguous. This CDR3 region has 12 residues. V lost 4 bases and J 6 bases, leaving 8 bases between the germline ends. CDR3 sequence: CASSSSGDTQYF. CDR3 nucleotide sequence: TGTGCCAGCAGTTCTTCCGGGGATACGCAGTATTTT.

The chain employs TRBV5-1 and TRBJ2-2, with D perhaps matching TRBD2 (6 bases). CDR3 length equals 17 residues. V lost 4 bases, J lost 2 bases, and 18 bases lay in between. The germline gives CDR1 SGHRS, CDR2 YFSETQ. CDR3 in amino acids: CASSRRPGDSNTGELFF. The DNA for the CDR3 is TGCGCCAGCAGCAGACGGCCCGGGGACTCAAACACCGGGGAGCTGTTTTTT.

This chain uses TRBV19 with TRBJ1-3, with D unclear. The CDR3 contains 13 residues. Germline V gene sequence: CDR1 LNHDA, CDR2 SQIVND (reference sequence). V gave up 4 bases and J gave up 2 bases, with 6 bases separating them. CDR3 in amino acids: CASSKQPGNTIYF. The CDR3 DNA reads TGTGCCAGTAGTAAACAGCCTGGAAACACCATATATTTT.

This chain links TRBV5-6 with TRBJ2-5; D not certain. Per the germline V gene, CDR1 is SGHDT and CDR2 is YYEEEE. Trimming left V 4 bases short and J 1 base short, with 11 bases between. CDR3 size: 14 residues. The CDR3 sequence: CASSPRQLQETQYF. The CDR3 region has the DNA TGTGCCAGCAGCCCCCGACAACTCCAAGAGACCCAGTACTTC. Full variable domain (outside the CDR3, taken from reference TRBV5-6 and TRBJ2-5): DAGVTQSPTHLIKTRGQQVTLRCSPKSGHDTVSWYQQALGQGPQFIFQYYEEEERQRGNFPDRFSGHQFPNYSSELNVNALLLGDSALYLCASSPRQLQETQYFGPGTRLLVL.

The chain recombines TRBV9 with TRBJ2-3; TRBD1 matches at 7 bases. The CDR3 is made up of 15 amino acids. V shed 4 bases, J shed 0 bases, and the junction held 5 bases outside the gene matches. Germline V gives CDR1 SGDLS, CDR2 YYNGEE. The CDR3 loop is CASSSRQGSTDTQYF. In DNA form, the CDR3 reads TGTGCCAGCAGCTCACGACAGGGAAGCACAGATACGCAGTATTTT.

The chain has TRBV6-2 or TRBV6-3 and TRBJ1-5, with D perhaps TRBD1 (6 bases). The CDR3 loop spans 16 amino acids. Germline V gene data show CDR1 as MNHEY and CDR2 as SVGEGT. Trimming removed 2 bases at V and 2 bases at J, with 13 bases between. DNA for the CDR3: TGTGCCAGCAGTTACGCCTCAGGGGATGGCAATCAGCCCCAGCATTTT. Translating it yields CASSYASGDGNQPQHF.

The chain couples TRBV21-1 to TRBJ1-5. TRBV21-1 is a recognized pseudogene. The CDR3 contains 16 residues. The chain's CDR3 is CASSKARRRGQKPQHF. The CDR3 nucleotides read TGTGCCAGCAGCAAAGCAAGGAGGCGGGGGCAGAAGCCCCAGCATTTT.

In this sample, this clone turned up a few times. This chain joins TRBV10-3 and TRBJ2-3; 7 positions agree with TRBD2. Unmatched junction bases numbered 6, after V lost 1 base and J lost 2 bases. Germline CDR1 ENHRY, CDR2 SYGVKD. This CDR3 region has 16 residues. The CDR3 loop is CAISEFSGDSTDTQYF. CDR3 DNA sequence: TGTGCCATCAGTGAGTTCAGCGGGGACTCCACAGATACGCAGTATTTT.

This clone has just one count. The chain combines TRBV3-1 (or the pseudogene TRBV3-2) with TRBJ2-1, with D perhaps TRBD1 (6 bases). V lost 1 base to trimming and J lost 12 bases, with 16 bases between them. The V gene's germline CDR1 is LGHDT and CDR2 YNNKEL (reference sequence). The CDR3 is made up of 14 amino acids. The CDR3 protein is CASSQVETGKRQFF. Here the CDR3 DNA reads TGTGCCAGCAGCCAAGTGGAGACAGGAAAACGGCAGTTCTTC.

The chain has TRBV2 and TRBJ1-4; D possibly corresponds to TRBD1 (6 bases). V was pared by 2 bases and J by 2 bases, with 9 bases between. The germline CDR1 and CDR2 sequences are SNHLY and FYNNEI. The CDR3 consists of 15 residues. The CDR3 sequence: CASSESGVTNEKLFF. Written as DNA, the CDR3 is TGTGCCAGCAGTGAATCAGGGGTGACTAATGAAAAACTGTTTTTT.

The rearrangement uses TRBV30 and TRBJ1-6; weak D call: TRBD1 (6 bases). Germline lookup yields CDR1 GTSNPN and CDR2 SVGIG (reference sequence). CDR3 size: 17 residues. Trimming took 2 bases from V and 6 from J, leaving 20 bases between them. In DNA form, the CDR3 reads TGTGCCTGGAGTTGGAACGGGGGGCGGGTTGGTAATTCACCCCTCCACTTT. It encodes CAWSWNGGRVGNSPLHF.

The chain uses TRBV2 and TRBJ1-4; 7 bases are a match to TRBD1. The CDR3 runs to 16 residues. Per germline, CDR1 SNHLY and CDR2 FYNNEI. The trim removed 4 bases at V and 1 base at J, leaving 6 bases unmatched. The CDR3 DNA follows: TGTGCCAGCAGTGTAAGGCAGGGGGAAACTAATGAAAAACTGTTTTTT. It encodes CASSVRQGETNEKLFF.

This clone came up once. This chain uses TRBV9 with TRBJ2-7; TRBD2 matches 9 bases. V trimming: 5 bases; J trimming: 2 bases; junction bases outside the gene matches: 8. Germline loops: CDR1 SGDLS, CDR2 YYNGEE. CDR3 size: 15 residues. CDR3 nucleotides: TGTGCCAGCAGTCCTCGGGTAGCGGGAGCCTACGAGCAGTACTTC. This translates into CASSPRVAGAYEQYF.

V and J are TRBV28 and TRBJ1-4, with 7 bases fitting TRBD1. CDR1 and CDR2 (germline): MDHEN, SYDVKM. Losses at the gene ends were 3 bases for V and 3 bases for J; bases not matched to a gene: 1. CDR3 length: 14 amino acids. The DNA of the CDR3 is TGTGCCAGCAGTTTTACAGGGGCTAATGAAAAACTGTTTTTT. Its translation: CASSFTGANEKLFF.

Only a few counts were recorded for this clone. The V gene is TRBV9, the J gene TRBJ2-5; TRBD2 agrees at 9 bases. The CDR3 loop spans 17 amino acids. The germline V gene has CDR1 SGDLS and CDR2 YYNGEE. The J segment lost 5 bases and the V segment lost 0 bases, leaving 11 bases of the junction unmatched. The CDR3 DNA reads as TGTGCCAGCAGCGTAGAGGTCGGCGGGGGGGCCCGGGAGACCCAGTACTTC. The encoded protein is CASSVEVGGGARETQYF.

The table lists this clone with a count of one. This rearrangement joins TRBV15 to TRBJ1-2, with 7 bases matching TRBD1. Unmatched junction bases numbered 6, after V lost 6 bases and J lost 5 bases. The CDR3 runs to 13 residues. Looked up from germline, CDR1 is LNHNV and CDR2 is YYDKDF (reference sequence). The CDR3 sequence is CATSRTGAYGYTF. DNA for the CDR3: TGTGCCACCAGTAGGACAGGAGCTTATGGCTACACCTTC. Based on the CDR3 plus reference TRBV15 and TRBJ1-2, the full variable domain is DAMVIQNPRYQVTQFGKPVTLSCSQTLNHNVMYWYQQKSSQAPKLLFHYYDKDFNNEADTPDNFQSRRPNTSFCFLDIRSPGLGDTAMYLCATSRTGAYGYTFGSGTRLTVV.